These 14 T cell receptor beta chains were all obtained from the same sample, sequenced in a study of blood T cell repertoires in COVID-19. Method: immunoSEQ multiplex PCR; TCRdb's copy keeps in-frame clones and lacks some. The sample consists of about 210,000 clones, 70% to 90% of them appearing once. Specimen: peripheral blood. The receptors were gathered from a woman aged 80 or over with acute or convalescent COVID-19.

This chain uses TRBV5-4 with TRBJ1-2; 9 nucleotides line up with TRBD1. CDR1 and CDR2 from the germline V gene are SGHNT and YYREEE (reference sequence). The CDR3 has 15 amino acids. J lost 2 bases, V lost 4 bases, and 6 bases had no gene match. CDR3 residues: CASSRQGVQNYGYTF. As DNA, the CDR3 is TGTGCCAGCAGCCGACAGGGGGTACAGAACTATGGCTACACCTTC.

This clone was detected only a few times. The chain has TRBV5-1 and TRBJ1-1; D is ambiguous. V lost 1 base to trimming and J lost 1 base, with 14 bases between them. The CDR3 sequence is 16 residues long. CDR1 is SGHRS, CDR2 YFSETQ, per germline. The CDR3 reads CASSLSSRGGNTEAFF. The CDR3 nucleotides are TGCGCCAGCAGCTTGTCGAGCCGAGGTGGGAACACTGAAGCTTTCTTT. Full variable domain (missing parts from reference TRBV5-1 and TRBJ1-1): KAGVTQTPRYLIKTRGQQVTLSCSPISGHRSVSWYQQTPGQGLQFLFEYFSETQRNKGNFPGRFSGRQFSNSRSEMNVSTLELGDSALYLCASSLSSRGGNTEAFFGQGTRLTVV.

V usage is TRBV19 and J usage is TRBJ1-5; D unresolved. In germline, CDR1 is LNHDA, CDR2 SQIVND (reference sequence). V was shortened by 3 bases and J by 3 bases, with 9 bases between the two germline ends. The CDR3 totals 14 residues. The CDR3, as DNA: TGTGCCAGTAGTATTGAGGGTAACAATCAGCCCCAGCATTTT. Translated, it gives CASSIEGNNQPQHF.

CDR3 sequence: CASSQDSFAGQGIEKLFF. In nucleotides, the CDR3 is TGCGCCAGCAGCCAAGACTCCTTCGCAGGACAGGGGATAGAAAAACTGTTTTTT. The chain uses TRBV4-3 and TRBJ1-4; the match to TRBD1 covers 9 bases. The length of the CDR3 is 18 residues. Germline values: CDR1 LGHNA, CDR2 YSLEER. With V trimmed by 0 bases and J by 8 bases, 13 bases remained unmatched.

V and J are TRBV3-1 (or the pseudogene TRBV3-2) and TRBJ1-1; 11 bases fit TRBD1. The V and J ends lost 1 base and 5 bases, in that order; junction bases with no gene match: 3. Germline V gene lookup returns CDR1 LGHDT and CDR2 YNNKEL (reference sequence). The CDR3 is 15 amino acids. In nucleotides, the CDR3 is TGTGCCAGCAGCCAAGGCGGGACAGGGGGGACTGAAGCTTTCTTT. It specifies CASSQGGTGGTEAFF.

CDR3 sequence (DNA): TGTGCCAGCAGTTACTCTGAGGGTTATGGCTACACCTTC. Amino acid sequence: CASSYSEGYGYTF. The genes are TRBV6-5 and TRBJ1-2, with D uncertain. This CDR3 spans 13 amino acids. The V and J ends lost 0 bases and 5 bases respectively, with 7 bases between them. The germline CDR1 and CDR2 sequences are MNHEY and SVGAGI.

V and J are TRBV9 and TRBJ2-3; D may be TRBD2 (5 bases). V was trimmed by 2 bases and J by 0 bases, leaving 13 bases between them. Germline V gene data show CDR1 as SGDLS and CDR2 as YYNGEE. The CDR3 has 16 amino acids. CDR3 DNA: TGTGCCAGCAGCGTCGGACTCTACTCTAGCACAGATACGCAGTATTTT. Its translation: CASSVGLYSSTDTQYF.

The chain couples TRBV7-3 to TRBJ2-3; TRBD2 is a possible D gene (5 bases). Germline CDR1 is SGHTA and CDR2 is FQGTGA. The CDR3 is 16 amino acids. V was pared by 4 bases and J by 2 bases, with 16 bases between. The DNA for the CDR3 is TGTGCCAGCAGCTCCTGGCCGGGGATGGTCACAGATACGCAGTATTTT. Protein: CASSSWPGMVTDTQYF. Full variable domain (outside the CDR3, taken from reference TRBV7-3 and TRBJ2-3): GAGVSQTPSNKVTEKGKYVELRCDPISGHTALYWYRQSLGQGPEFLIYFQGTGAADDSGLPNDRFFAVRPEGSVSTLKIQRTERGDSAVYLCASSSWPGMVTDTQYFGPGTRLTVL.

This chain links TRBV18 with TRBJ2-7; D is unresolved. CDR1 is KGHSH, CDR2 LQKENI, per germline. V dropped 4 bases and J dropped 4 bases, with 11 bases sitting between them. The CDR3 loop spans 13 amino acids. The CDR3 DNA reads as TGTGCCAGCTCACGCGGCCACGTATACGAGCAGTACTTC. Translating gives CASSRGHVYEQYF.

This chain joins TRBV2 and TRBJ2-6; D is undetermined. Germline values: CDR1 SNHLY, CDR2 FYNNEI. V was shortened by 5 bases and J by 0 bases, with 11 bases between the two germline ends. The CDR3 totals 16 residues. The CDR3 nucleotides are TGTGCCAGCAGTCTCACCGGTTACTCTGGGGCCAACGTCCTGACTTTC. This encodes CASSLTGYSGANVLTF.

This clone showed up just once. The rearrangement uses TRBV12-3 or TRBV12-4 and TRBJ1-4; 10 bases are a match to TRBD1. Unmatched junction bases numbered 6, after V lost 7 bases and J lost 10 bases. This CDR3 is built from 13 residues. This CDR3 reads CASTEGQGGKLFF. In DNA form, the CDR3 reads TGTGCCAGCACCGAAGGACAGGGGGGAAAACTGTTTTTT.

The chain combines TRBV7-9 with TRBJ2-3; 8 nucleotides agree with TRBD1. Germline V lookup: CDR1 SEHNR, CDR2 FQNEAQ (reference sequence). The length of the CDR3 is 16 residues. Trimming took 5 bases from V and 3 from J; bases not matched to a gene: 10. The CDR3 loop is CASSTPRTGRTDTQYF. CDR3 bases: TGTGCCAGCAGCACTCCTCGGACAGGGAGGACAGATACGCAGTATTTT.

This chain joins TRBV28 and TRBJ1-3; possible D gene TRBD1, 5 bases. The germline V gene has CDR1 MDHEN and CDR2 SYDVKM. V dropped 6 bases and J dropped 0 bases, with 12 bases sitting between them. The CDR3 loop spans 15 amino acids. CDR3 DNA: TGTGCCAGCAGCCTGACAGAGAACTCTGGAAACACCATATATTTT. It codes for CASSLTENSGNTIYF.

The chain couples TRBV5-1 to TRBJ2-3; D call uncertain. In germline, CDR1 is SGHRS, CDR2 YFSETQ. The V end was cut by 1 base, the J end by 4 bases, with 7 bases between. CDR3 size: 13 residues. The CDR3 DNA reads as TGCGCCAGCAGCTTGTTTGAGGCAGATACGCAGTATTTT. Translated: CASSLFEADTQYF.